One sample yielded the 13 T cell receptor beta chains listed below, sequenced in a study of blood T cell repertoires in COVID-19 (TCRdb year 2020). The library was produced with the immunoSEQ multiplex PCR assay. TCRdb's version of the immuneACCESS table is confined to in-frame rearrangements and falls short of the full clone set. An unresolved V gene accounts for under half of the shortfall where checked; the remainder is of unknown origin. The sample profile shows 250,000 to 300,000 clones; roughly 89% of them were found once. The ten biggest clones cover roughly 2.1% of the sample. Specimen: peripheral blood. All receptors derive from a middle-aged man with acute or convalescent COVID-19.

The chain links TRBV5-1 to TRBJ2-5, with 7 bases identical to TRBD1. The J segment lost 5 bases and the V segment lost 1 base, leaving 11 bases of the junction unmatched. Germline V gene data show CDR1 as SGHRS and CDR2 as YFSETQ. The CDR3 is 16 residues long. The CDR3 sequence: CASSLLYRQGGETQYF. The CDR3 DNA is TGCGCCAGCAGCTTGCTATACCGACAGGGTGGCGAGACCCAGTACTTC.

This chain's CDR3 is CASSPQQGSYEQYF. The CDR3 DNA reads as TGTGCCAGCAGCCCCCAACAGGGTTCCTACGAGCAGTACTTC. The V and J genes are TRBV11-1 and TRBJ2-7, with D perhaps matching TRBD1 (6 bases). Between the trimmed V and J ends, which lost 5 bases and 1 base, there was a span of 12 bases. The CDR3 contains 14 residues. Germline CDR1 is SGHAT and CDR2 is FQDESV (reference sequence).

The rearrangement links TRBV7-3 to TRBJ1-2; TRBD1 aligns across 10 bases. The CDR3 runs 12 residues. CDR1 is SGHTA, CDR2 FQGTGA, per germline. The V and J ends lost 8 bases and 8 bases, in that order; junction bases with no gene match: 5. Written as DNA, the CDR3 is TGTGCCAGCTCCGGGACAGGGGAAGGCTACACCTTC. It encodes CASSGTGEGYTF.

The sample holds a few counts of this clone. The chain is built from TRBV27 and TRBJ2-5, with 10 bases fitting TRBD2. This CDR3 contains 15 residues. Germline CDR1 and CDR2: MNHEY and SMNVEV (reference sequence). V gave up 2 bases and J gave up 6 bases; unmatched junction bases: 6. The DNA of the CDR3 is TGTGCCAGCAGTTTAACCGGGACTAGCGAAAAGACCCAGTACTTC. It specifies CASSLTGTSEKTQYF.

CDR3 sequence (DNA): TGTGCTAGCGCACCCCTTGGGGCAGGGGGCGGAGAGACCCAGTACTTC. Protein: CASAPLGAGGGETQYF. This sequence joins TRBV7-7 and TRBJ2-5; 8 nucleotides agree with TRBD1. Germline CDR1 SSHAT, CDR2 FNYEAQ (reference sequence). This CDR3 contains 16 residues.

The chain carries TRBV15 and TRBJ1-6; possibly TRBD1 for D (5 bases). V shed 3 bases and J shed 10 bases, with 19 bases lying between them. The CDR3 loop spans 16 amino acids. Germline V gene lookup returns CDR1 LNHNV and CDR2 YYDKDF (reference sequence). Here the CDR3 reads CATSRRSPGPNSPLHF. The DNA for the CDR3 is TGTGCCACCAGCAGGCGTTCCCCAGGGCCAAACTCACCCCTCCACTTT. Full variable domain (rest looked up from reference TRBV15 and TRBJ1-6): DAMVIQNPRYQVTQFGKPVTLSCSQTLNHNVMYWYQQKSSQAPKLLFHYYDKDFNNEADTPDNFQSRRPNTSFCFLDIRSPGLGDTAMYLCATSRRSPGPNSPLHFGNGTRLTVT.

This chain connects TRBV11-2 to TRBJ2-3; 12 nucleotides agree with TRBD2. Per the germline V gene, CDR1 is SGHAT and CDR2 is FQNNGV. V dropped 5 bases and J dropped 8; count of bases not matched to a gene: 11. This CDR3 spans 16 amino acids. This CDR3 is CASSLRTSGGPSTQYF. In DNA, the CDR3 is TGTGCCAGCAGCCTCCGTACTAGCGGGGGGCCGAGTACGCAGTATTTT.

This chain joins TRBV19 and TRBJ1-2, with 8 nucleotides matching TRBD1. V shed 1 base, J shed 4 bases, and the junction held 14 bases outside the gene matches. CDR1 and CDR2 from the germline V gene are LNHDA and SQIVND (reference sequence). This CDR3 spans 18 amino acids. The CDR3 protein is CASSIGFPRTGSPYGYTF. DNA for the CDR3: TGTGCCAGTAGTATAGGCTTCCCTCGGACAGGGAGCCCCTATGGCTACACCTTC.

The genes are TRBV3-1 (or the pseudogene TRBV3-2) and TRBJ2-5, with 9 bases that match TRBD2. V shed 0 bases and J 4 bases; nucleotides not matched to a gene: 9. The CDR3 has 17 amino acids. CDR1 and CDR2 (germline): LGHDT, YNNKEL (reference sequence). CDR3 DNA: TGTGCCAGCAGCCAAGATGGTGCGGGGGGGCAAGGAGAGACCCAGTACTTC. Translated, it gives CASSQDGAGGQGETQYF.

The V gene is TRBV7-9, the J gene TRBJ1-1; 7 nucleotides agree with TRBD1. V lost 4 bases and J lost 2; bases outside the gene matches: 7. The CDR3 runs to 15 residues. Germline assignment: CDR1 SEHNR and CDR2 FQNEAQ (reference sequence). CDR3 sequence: CASSSYRGPNTEAFF. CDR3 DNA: TGTGCCAGCAGCTCCTACAGGGGTCCTAACACTGAAGCTTTCTTT.

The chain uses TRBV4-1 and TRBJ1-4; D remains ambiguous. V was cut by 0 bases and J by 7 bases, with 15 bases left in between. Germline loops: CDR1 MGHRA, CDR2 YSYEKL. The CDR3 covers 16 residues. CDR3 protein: CASSQDGGGRVEKLFF. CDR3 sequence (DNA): TGCGCCAGCAGCCAAGATGGCGGTGGTCGAGTTGAAAAACTGTTTTTT.

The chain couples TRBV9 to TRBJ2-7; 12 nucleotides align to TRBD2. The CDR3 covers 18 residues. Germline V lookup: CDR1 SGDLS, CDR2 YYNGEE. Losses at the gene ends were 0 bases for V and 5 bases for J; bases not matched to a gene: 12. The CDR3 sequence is CASSVVPGLAGGPNEQYF. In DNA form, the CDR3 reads TGTGCCAGCAGCGTAGTCCCAGGGCTAGCGGGGGGGCCCAACGAGCAGTACTTC.

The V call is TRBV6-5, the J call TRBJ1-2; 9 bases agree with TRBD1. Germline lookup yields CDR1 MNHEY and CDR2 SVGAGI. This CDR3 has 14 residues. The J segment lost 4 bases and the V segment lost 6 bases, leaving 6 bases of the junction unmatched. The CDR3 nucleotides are TGTGCCAGCAGAGAGGGGACAGGGCTCTATGGCTACACCTTC. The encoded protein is CASREGTGLYGYTF.